This TCR beta chain was recovered during a study of human CD8 memory T cell subsets. A UMI-labeled 5' RACE approach was the method that produced the TCR beta libraries. Original analysis: Every TCR beta library contained from approximately 3,000 to 20,000 functional CDR3 beta clonotypes. TCRdb ran MiXCR on the 5' RACE reads and lists one entry per CDR3 protein. TCRdb, not the authors, supplied the V and J calls. The data hold around 8,200 distinct CDR3 sequences, with about 3.9% observed a single time. Enriched by negative magnetic separation, total CD8+ T cells were obtained. Per subset, duplicate vials of some 150,000 sorted CD8+ T cells supplied RNA. Study findings and constraints: Precursor exhausted and stem-like memory T cell repertoires shared minimal overlap.

Germline V CDR1 and CDR2: MDHEN, SYDVKM. The trim removed 4 bases at V and 7 bases at J, leaving 5 bases unmatched. The CDR3 sequence is 14 residues long. This clonotype was seen ten or more times. Its antigen is undetermined. This clonotype was sampled from a human donor in good health. Sequencing input: CD8+ T cells from PBMCs. The V gene is TRBV28, the J gene TRBJ2-1; 9 positions agree with TRBD1. The CDR3 nucleotides read TGTGCCAGCAGTTACCCCGGGACAGGGAATGAGCAGTTCTTC. This codes for CASSYPGTGNEQFF.